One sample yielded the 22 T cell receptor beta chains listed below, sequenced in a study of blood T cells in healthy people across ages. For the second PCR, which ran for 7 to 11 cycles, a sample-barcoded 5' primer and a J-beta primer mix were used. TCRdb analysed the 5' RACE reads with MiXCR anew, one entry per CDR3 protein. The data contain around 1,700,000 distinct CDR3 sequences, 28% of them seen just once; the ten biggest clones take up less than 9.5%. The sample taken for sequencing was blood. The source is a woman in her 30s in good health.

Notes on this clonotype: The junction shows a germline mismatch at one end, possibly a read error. The DNA for the CDR3 is TGTGCCAGCAGCCCCACCGTAGCGGGAGTCCACAATAAGCAGTTCTTC. Translation gives CASSPTVAGVHNKQFF. V is TRBV7-9 and J is TRBJ2-1; 9 bases line up with TRBD2. This CDR3 contains 16 residues. The germline gives CDR1 SEHNR, CDR2 FQNEAQ (reference sequence).

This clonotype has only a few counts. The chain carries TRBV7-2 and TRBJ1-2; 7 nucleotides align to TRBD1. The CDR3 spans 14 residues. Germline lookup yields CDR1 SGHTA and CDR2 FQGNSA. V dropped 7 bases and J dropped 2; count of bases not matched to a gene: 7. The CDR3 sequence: CASTLGGQNYGYTF. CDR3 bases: TGTGCCAGCACCCTAGGGGGACAGAACTATGGCTACACCTTC.

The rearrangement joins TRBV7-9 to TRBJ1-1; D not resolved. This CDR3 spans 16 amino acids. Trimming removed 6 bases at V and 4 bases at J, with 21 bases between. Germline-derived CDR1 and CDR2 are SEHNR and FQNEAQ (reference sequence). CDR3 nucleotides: TGTGCCAGCAGACCCCCAGCCCCTCAAGAGACCACTGAAGCTTTCTTT. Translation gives CASRPPAPQETTEAFF. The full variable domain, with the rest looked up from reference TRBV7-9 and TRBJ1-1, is DTGVSQNPRHKITKRGQNVTFRCDPISEHNRLYWYRQTLGQGPEFLTYFQNEAQLEKSRLLSDRFSAERPKGSFSTLEIQRTEQGDSAMYLCASRPPAPQETTEAFFGQGTRLTVV.

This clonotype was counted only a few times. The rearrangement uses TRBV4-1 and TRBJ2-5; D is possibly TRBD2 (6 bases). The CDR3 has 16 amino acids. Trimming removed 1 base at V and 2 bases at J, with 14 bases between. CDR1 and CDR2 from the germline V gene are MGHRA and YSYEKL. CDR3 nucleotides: TGCGCCAGCAGCCAAGTTACGGCGGGGCTACAAGAGACCCAGTACTTC. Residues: CASSQVTAGLQETQYF.

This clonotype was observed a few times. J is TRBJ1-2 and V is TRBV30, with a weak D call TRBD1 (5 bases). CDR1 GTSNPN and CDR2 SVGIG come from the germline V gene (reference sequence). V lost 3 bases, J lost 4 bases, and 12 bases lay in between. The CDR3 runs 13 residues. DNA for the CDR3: TGTGCCTGGAGCGCCGAGGGGTTCTATGGCTACACCTTC. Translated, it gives CAWSAEGFYGYTF.

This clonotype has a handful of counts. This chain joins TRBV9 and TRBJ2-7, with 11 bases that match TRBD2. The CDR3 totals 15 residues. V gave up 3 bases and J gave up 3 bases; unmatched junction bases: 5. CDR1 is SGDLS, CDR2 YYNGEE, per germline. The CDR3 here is CASSAALAGDYEQYF. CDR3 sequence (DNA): TGTGCCAGCAGCGCTGCACTAGCGGGAGACTACGAGCAGTACTTC.

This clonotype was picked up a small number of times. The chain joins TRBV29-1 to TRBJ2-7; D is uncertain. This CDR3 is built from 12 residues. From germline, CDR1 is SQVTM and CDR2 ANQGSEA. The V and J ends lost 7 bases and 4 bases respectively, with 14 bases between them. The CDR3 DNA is TGCAGCGCCACCCGGGCGGAATACGAGCAGTACTTC. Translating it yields CSATRAEYEQYF.

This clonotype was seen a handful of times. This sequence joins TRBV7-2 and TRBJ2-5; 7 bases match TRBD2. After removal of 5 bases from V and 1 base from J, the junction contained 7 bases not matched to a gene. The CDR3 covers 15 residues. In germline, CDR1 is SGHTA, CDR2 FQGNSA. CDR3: CASSAPASGQETQYF. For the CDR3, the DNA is TGTGCCAGCAGCGCCCCCGCTAGCGGCCAAGAGACCCAGTACTTC.

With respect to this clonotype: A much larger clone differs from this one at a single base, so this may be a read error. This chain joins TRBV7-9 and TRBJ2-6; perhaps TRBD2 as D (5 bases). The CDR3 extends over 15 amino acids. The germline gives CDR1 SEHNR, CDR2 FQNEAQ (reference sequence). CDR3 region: CTSEDGSSGANVLTF. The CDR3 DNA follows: TGTACCAGTGAGGATGGGAGCTCTGGGGCCAACGTCCTGACTTTC.

The CDR3 loop is CAGAGGLANEQFF. The CDR3 DNA is TGTGCCGGCGCGGGGGGGCTTGCCAATGAGCAGTTCTTC. The chain links TRBV30 to TRBJ2-1; TRBD2 aligns across 9 bases. The CDR3 extends over 13 amino acids. CDR1 and CDR2 from the germline V gene are GTSNPN and SVGIG (reference sequence). J was trimmed by 6 bases and V by 8 bases; bases with no gene match: 8.

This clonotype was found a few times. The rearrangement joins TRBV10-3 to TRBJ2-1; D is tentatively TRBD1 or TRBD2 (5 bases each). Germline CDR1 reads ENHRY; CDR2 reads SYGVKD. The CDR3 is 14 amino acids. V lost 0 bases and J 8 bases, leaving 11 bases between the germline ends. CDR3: CAISESAGTHEQFF. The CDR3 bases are TGTGCCATCAGTGAGTCCGCAGGGACCCATGAGCAGTTCTTC.

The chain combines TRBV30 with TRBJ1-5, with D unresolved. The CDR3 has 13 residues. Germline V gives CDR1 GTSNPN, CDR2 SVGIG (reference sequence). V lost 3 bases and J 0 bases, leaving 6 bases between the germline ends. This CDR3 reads CAWSESSNQPQHF. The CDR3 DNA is TGTGCCTGGAGCGAAAGTAGCAATCAGCCCCAGCATTTT. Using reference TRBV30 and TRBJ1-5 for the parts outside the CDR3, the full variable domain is SQTIHQWPATLVQPVGSPLSLECTVEGTSNPNLYWYRQAAGRGLQLLFYSVGIGQISSEVPQNLSASRPQDRQFILSSKKLLLSDSGFYLCAWSESSNQPQHFGDGTRLSIL.

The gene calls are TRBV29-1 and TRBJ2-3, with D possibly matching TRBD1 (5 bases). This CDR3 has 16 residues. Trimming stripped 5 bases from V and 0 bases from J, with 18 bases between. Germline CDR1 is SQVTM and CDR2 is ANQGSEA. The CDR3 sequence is CSVYRPRSSSTDTQYF. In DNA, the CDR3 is TGCAGCGTTTACAGGCCGAGATCCTCTAGCACAGATACGCAGTATTTT.

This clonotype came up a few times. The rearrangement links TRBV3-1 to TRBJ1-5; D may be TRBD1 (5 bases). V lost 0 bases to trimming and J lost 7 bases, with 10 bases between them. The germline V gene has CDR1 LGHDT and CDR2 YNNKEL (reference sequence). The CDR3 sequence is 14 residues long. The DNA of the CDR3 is TGTGCCAGCAGCCAAGACAGGGACGGCCAGCCCCAGCATTTT. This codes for CASSQDRDGQPQHF.

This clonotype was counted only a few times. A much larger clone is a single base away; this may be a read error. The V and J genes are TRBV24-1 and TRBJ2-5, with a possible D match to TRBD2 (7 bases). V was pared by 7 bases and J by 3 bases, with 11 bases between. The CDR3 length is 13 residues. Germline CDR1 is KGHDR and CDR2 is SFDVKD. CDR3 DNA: TGTGCCACCAGGGGGGGGGCCGAAGAGACCCAGTACTTC. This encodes CATRGGAEETQYF.

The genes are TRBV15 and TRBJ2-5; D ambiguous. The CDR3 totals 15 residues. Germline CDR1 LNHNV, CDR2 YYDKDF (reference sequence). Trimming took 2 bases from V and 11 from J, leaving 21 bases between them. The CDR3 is CATSRKSNPSLTQYF. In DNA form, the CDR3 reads TGTGCCACCAGCAGAAAGAGTAATCCGAGTTTGACGCAGTACTTC.

Here the CDR3 reads CASSHRTANSYEQYF. The DNA of the CDR3 is TGCGCCAGCAGCCATAGGACAGCGAACTCCTACGAGCAGTACTTC. This sequence joins TRBV4-1 and TRBJ2-7, with TRBD1 as a possible D gene (6 bases). The ends were cut back, 3 bases at V and 0 bases at J, with 12 bases in the middle. Germline V CDR1 and CDR2: MGHRA, YSYEKL. CDR3 length: 15 residues.

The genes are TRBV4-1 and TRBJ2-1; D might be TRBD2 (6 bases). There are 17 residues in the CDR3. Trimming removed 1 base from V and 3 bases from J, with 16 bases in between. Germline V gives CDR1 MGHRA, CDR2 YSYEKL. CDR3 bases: TGCGCCAGCAGCCAAGGTAATTTGGGACTGGTCTACAATGAGCAGTTCTTC. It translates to CASSQGNLGLVYNEQFF.

CDR3 loop: CASTPRGGKLFF. CDR3 nucleotide sequence: TGTGCCAGCACTCCACGGGGGGGAAAACTGTTTTTT. V and J are TRBV2 and TRBJ1-4; the D gene is possibly TRBD1 (5 bases). Germline-derived CDR1 and CDR2 are SNHLY and FYNNEI. The CDR3 length is 12 residues. V shed 7 bases and J shed 10 bases, with 13 bases lying between them.

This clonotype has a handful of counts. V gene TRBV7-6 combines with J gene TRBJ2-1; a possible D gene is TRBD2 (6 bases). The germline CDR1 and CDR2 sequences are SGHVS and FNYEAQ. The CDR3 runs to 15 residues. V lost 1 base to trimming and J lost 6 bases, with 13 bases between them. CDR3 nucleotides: TGTGCCAGCAGCTTAGTGGTGGGAGGAGGCAATGAGCAGTTCTTC. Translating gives CASSLVVGGGNEQFF.

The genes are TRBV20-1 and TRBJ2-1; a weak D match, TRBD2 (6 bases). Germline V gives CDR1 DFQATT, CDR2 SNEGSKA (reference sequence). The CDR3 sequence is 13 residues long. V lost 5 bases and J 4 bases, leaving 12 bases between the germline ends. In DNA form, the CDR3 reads TGCAGTGCTGAACTTGGGACTTACAATGAGCAGTTCTTC. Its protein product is CSAELGTYNEQFF.

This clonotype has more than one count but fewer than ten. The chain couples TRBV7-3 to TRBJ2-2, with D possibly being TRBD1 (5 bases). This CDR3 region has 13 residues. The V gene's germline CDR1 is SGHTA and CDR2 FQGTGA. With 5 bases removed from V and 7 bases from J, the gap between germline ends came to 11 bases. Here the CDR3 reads CASSPGHVGELFF. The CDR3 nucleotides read TGTGCCAGCAGCCCCGGACATGTCGGGGAGCTGTTTTTT.